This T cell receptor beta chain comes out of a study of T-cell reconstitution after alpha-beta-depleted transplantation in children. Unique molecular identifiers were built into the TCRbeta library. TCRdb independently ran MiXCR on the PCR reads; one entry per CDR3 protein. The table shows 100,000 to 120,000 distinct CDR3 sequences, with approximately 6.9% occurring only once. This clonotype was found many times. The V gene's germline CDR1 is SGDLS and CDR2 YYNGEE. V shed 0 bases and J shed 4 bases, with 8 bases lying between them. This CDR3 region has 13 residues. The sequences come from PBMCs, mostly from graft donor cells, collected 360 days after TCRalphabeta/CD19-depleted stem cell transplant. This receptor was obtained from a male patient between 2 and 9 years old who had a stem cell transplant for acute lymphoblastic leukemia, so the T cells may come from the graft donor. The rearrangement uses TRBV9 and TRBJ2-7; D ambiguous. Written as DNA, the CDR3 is TGTGCCAGCAGCGTAGGGAGCTATTACGAGCAGTACTTC. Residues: CASSVGSYYEQYF. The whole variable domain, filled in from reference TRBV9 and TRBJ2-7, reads DSGVTQTPKHLITATGQRVTLRCSPRSGDLSVYWYQQSLDQGLQFLIQYYNGEERAKGNILERFSAQQFPDLHSELNLSSLELGDSALYFCASSVGSYYEQYFGPGTRLTVT.